This TCR beta chain was identified in a study of blood T cell repertoires in COVID-19. As handled by the study authors: From reference gene primer amplification, estimates of nucleated cell counts were derived. Profiling relied on immunoSEQ multiplex PCR, and the TCRdb table lists in-frame clones only, not all of them. D and trimming come from the DNA, and the V and J calls and clone size come from that table. This table holds 35,000 to 40,000 clones, around nine tenths found once. This CDR3 has 15 residues. CDR1 and CDR2 (germline): LGHDT, YNNKEL (reference sequence). Trimming removed 6 bases from V and 0 bases from J; junction bases left unmatched: 4.

The chain couples TRBV3-1 (or the pseudogene TRBV3-2) to TRBJ1-3; 8 nucleotides match TRBD1. The sequencing sample was made of peripheral blood. This sequence originates from a man between 65 and 85 years old with acute or convalescent COVID-19. The CDR3 here is CASSTGGFSGNTIYF. The CDR3 DNA follows: TGTGCCAGCAGTACAGGGGGGTTCTCTGGAAACACCATATATTTT.